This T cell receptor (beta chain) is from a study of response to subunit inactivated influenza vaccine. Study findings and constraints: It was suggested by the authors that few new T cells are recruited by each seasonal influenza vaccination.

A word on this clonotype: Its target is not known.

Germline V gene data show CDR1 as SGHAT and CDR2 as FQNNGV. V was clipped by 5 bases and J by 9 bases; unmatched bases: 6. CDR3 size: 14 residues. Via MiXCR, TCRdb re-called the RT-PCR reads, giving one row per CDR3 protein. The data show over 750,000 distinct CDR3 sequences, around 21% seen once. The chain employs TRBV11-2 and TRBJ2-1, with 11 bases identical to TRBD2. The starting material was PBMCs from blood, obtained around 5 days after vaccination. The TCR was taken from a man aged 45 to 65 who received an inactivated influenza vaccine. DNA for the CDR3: TGTGCCAGCAGCCAGGGACTAGCGGAGCGTGAGCAGTTCTTC. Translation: CASSQGLAEREQFF.